This T cell receptor (beta chain) was obtained from a study of cytomegalovirus exposure and HLA in healthy donors. Points from the study as a whole: The study flagged about 150 TCR beta chains as cytomegalovirus-associated.

The method was immunoSEQ multiplex PCR; TCRdb's version includes in-frame clones alone and lacks a portion of them. The sample includes about 79,000 clones, approximately 93% of them seen just once. On this clone itself: Its antigen is still unknown.

This clonotype was sampled from a woman aged 25-40 years in good health and CMV-seronegative. Sequenced input: PBMCs.

For the CDR3, the DNA is TGTGCCAGCAGCTTACCTTTTTCTTCGGTCCACGAGCAGTACTTC. It yields the protein CASSLPFSSVHEQYF. The chain joins TRBV7-2 to TRBJ2-7; no clear D. V lost 2 bases and J lost 5, with 16 bases in between. The CDR3 is 15 residues long. Germline V gives CDR1 SGHTA, CDR2 FQGNSA. The whole variable domain, filled in from reference TRBV7-2 and TRBJ2-7, reads GAGVSQSPSNKVTEKGKDVELRCDPISGHTALYWYRQSLGQGLEFLIYFQGNSAPDKSGLPSDRFSAERTGGSVSTLTIQRTQQEDSAVYLCASSLPFSSVHEQYFGPGTRLTVT.